These 24 T cell receptor beta chains originate from one sample sequenced in a study of blood T cell repertoires in COVID-19. Measured with immunoSEQ multiplex PCR; TCRdb has only the in-frame clones, and not every one. The sample comprises some 45,000 clones, around 79% of which are singletons, and 23% rests with the top ten. Sequenced input: peripheral blood. The receptor set was obtained from a woman in her fifties or sixties with acute or convalescent COVID-19.

This sequence joins TRBV9 and TRBJ2-7, with 11 bases that match TRBD2. CDR3 length: 14 residues. Germline assignment: CDR1 SGDLS and CDR2 YYNGEE. V lost 3 bases, J lost 7 bases, and 6 bases stayed unmatched. The CDR3 reads CASSATSGGSEQYF. CDR3 nucleotides: TGTGCCAGCAGCGCAACTAGCGGGGGAAGTGAGCAGTACTTC.

As for this clone: Germline is not matched at one junction end, which may reflect a read error. V gene TRBV25-1 combines with J gene TRBJ2-3; perhaps TRBD1 as D (6 bases). In germline, CDR1 is MGHDK, CDR2 SYGVNS. The CDR3 is 17 amino acids. CDR3 in amino acids: CASSDPSRGVPTYTQYF. The CDR3 bases are TGTGCCAGCAGTGACCCGAGCAGGGGCGTCCCCACATATACGCAGTATTTT.

This chain links TRBV12-3 or TRBV12-4 with TRBJ1-2; 10 bases fit TRBD1. The CDR3 runs to 13 residues. J was trimmed by 6 bases and V by 3 bases; bases with no gene match: 1. The CDR3 region is CASSLGTGDGYTF. The CDR3 DNA follows: TGTGCCAGCAGTTTGGGGACAGGGGATGGCTACACCTTC.

The J gene is TRBJ2-7, the V gene TRBV10-1; D is possibly TRBD1 (5 bases). This CDR3 is 10 amino acids long. Trimming cost V 7 bases and J 7 bases, with 8 bases left between them. Per the germline V gene, CDR1 is WNHNN and CDR2 is SYGVQD (reference sequence). The CDR3 protein is CASTRTEQYF. CDR3 DNA sequence: TGCGCCAGCACGAGGACAGAGCAGTACTTC.

This clone appeared a few times. V usage is TRBV28 and J usage is TRBJ2-7, with TRBD2 matching 7 bases. CDR3 length equals 16 residues. V shed 3 bases, J shed 2 bases, and the junction held 10 bases outside the gene matches. The germline V gene has CDR1 MDHEN and CDR2 SYDVKM. This CDR3 reads CASSFSLAGLTYEQYF. The CDR3 DNA sequence: TGTGCCAGCAGTTTCTCTTTAGCGGGTCTAACCTACGAGCAGTACTTC.

This chain connects TRBV6-6 to TRBJ1-1, with D uncertain. CDR1 is MNHNY and CDR2 is SVGAGI in the germline V gene (reference sequence). V lost 8 bases and J 2 bases, leaving 12 bases between the germline ends. CDR3 size: 13 residues. The CDR3 sequence: CASLRVANTEAFF. The CDR3 DNA follows: TGTGCCAGCCTCCGGGTCGCTAACACTGAAGCTTTCTTT.

The chain couples TRBV7-3 to TRBJ1-1; the D is unclear. Deletions cut 5 bases from V and 5 bases from J, with 12 bases between. CDR1 is SGHTA and CDR2 is FQGTGA in the germline V gene. The length of the CDR3 is 13 residues. This chain's CDR3 is CASSENRDTEAFF. The CDR3 DNA reads TGTGCCAGCAGCGAAAATCGGGATACTGAAGCTTTCTTT.

The rearrangement links TRBV6-5 to TRBJ2-2; 7 bases are a match to TRBD1. The ends lost 4 bases at V and 5 bases at J; junction bases unmatched: 7. CDR1 is MNHEY and CDR2 is SVGAGI in the germline V gene. The CDR3 has 15 residues. CDR3 bases: TGTGCCAGCAGTTCCGACAGGGTTAGAACCGGGGAGCTGTTTTTT. Translated: CASSSDRVRTGELFF.

The chain recombines TRBV24-1 with TRBJ1-5; no firm D call. Trimming stripped 4 bases from V and 9 bases from J, with 9 bases between. The CDR3 contains 12 residues. Germline values: CDR1 KGHDR, CDR2 SFDVKD. CDR3 in amino acids: CATSDPRGPQHF. DNA of the CDR3: TGTGCCACCAGTGACCCCCGCGGGCCCCAGCATTTT.

This chain connects TRBV19 to TRBJ1-1; D unclear. Trimming took 6 bases from V and 2 from J, leaving 16 bases between them. The CDR3 runs to 15 residues. Germline V lookup: CDR1 LNHDA, CDR2 SQIVND (reference sequence). Here the CDR3 reads CASSPEAIFNTEAFF. CDR3 nucleotide sequence: TGTGCCAGTAGCCCCGAGGCAATCTTTAACACTGAAGCTTTCTTT.

This chain links TRBV27 with TRBJ2-1; perhaps TRBD1 as D (6 bases). Trimming removed 5 bases at V and 5 bases at J, with 19 bases between. This CDR3 region has 16 residues. Germline loops: CDR1 MNHEY, CDR2 SMNVEV (reference sequence). CDR3 nucleotides: TGTGCCAGCAGTAACCTTCGCAGGGGCCTGAACAATGAGCAGTTCTTC. Translating gives CASSNLRRGLNNEQFF.

The gene calls are TRBV7-3 and TRBJ2-1, with D perhaps TRBD2 (5 bases). V lost 2 bases to trimming and J lost 3 bases, with 14 bases between them. Germline V lookup: CDR1 SGHTA, CDR2 FQGTGA. The CDR3 sequence is 16 residues long. The CDR3 region has the DNA TGTGCCAGCAGCTTAGGAGGCCAGCGGCGCTACAATGAGCAGTTCTTC. Translating gives CASSLGGQRRYNEQFF. Full variable domain (outside the CDR3, taken from reference TRBV7-3 and TRBJ2-1): GAGVSQTPSNKVTEKGKYVELRCDPISGHTALYWYRQSLGQGPEFLIYFQGTGAADDSGLPNDRFFAVRPEGSVSTLKIQRTERGDSAVYLCASSLGGQRRYNEQFFGPGTRLTVL.

This chain connects TRBV5-1 to TRBJ2-1, with D possibly matching TRBD2 (7 bases). V was shortened by 3 bases and J by 3 bases, with 10 bases between the two germline ends. The CDR3 spans 14 residues. CDR1 is SGHRS and CDR2 is YFSETQ in the germline V gene. CDR3 nucleotides: TGCGCCAGCAGCTGGGGGGGCAGCTACAATGAGCAGTTCTTC. It codes for CASSWGGSYNEQFF.

The genes are TRBV5-1 and TRBJ2-7, with 8 bases identical to TRBD1. Trimming at V came to 4 bases and at J to 2 bases, leaving 2 bases not matched to a gene. The CDR3 runs 13 residues. Germline loops: CDR1 SGHRS, CDR2 YFSETQ. The CDR3 loop reads CASSRDRTYEQYF. The CDR3 DNA reads TGCGCCAGCAGCCGGGACAGGACCTACGAGCAGTACTTC.

V is TRBV5-6 and J is TRBJ1-1; 8 bases match TRBD1. CDR3 length equals 16 residues. V was clipped by 4 bases and J by 10 bases; unmatched bases: 18. The V gene's germline CDR1 is SGHDT and CDR2 YYEEEE. CDR3 region: CASSHGAGGLSSSAFF. As DNA, the CDR3 is TGTGCCAGCAGCCATGGGGCAGGGGGCCTTTCTAGTTCAGCTTTCTTT.

This clone was detected only a few times. The CDR3 DNA follows: TGTGCCAGCAGCTCCGGGACAAAGATCTTCTACGAGCAGTACTTC. Protein product: CASSSGTKIFYEQYF. The chain links TRBV11-3 to TRBJ2-7; maybe TRBD1 (6 bases). Deletions cut 4 bases from V and 3 bases from J, with 16 bases between. CDR3 size: 15 residues. Germline assignment: CDR1 SGHNT and CDR2 YENEEA.

The chain has TRBV21-1 and TRBJ2-7; TRBD2 is taken as the D call from the table, unchecked against the DNA. TRBV21-1 is marked as a pseudogene. The CDR3 is made up of 18 amino acids. As DNA, the CDR3 is TGTGCCAGCAGCAAACAGGGACTAGCGGGGGAGAGCTCCTACGAGCAGTACTTC. Protein product: CASSKQGLAGESSYEQYF.

This clone has just one count. The V call is TRBV18, the J call TRBJ2-3, with D perhaps TRBD2 (5 bases). Germline V lookup: CDR1 KGHSH, CDR2 LQKENI. Trimming took off 2 bases at V and 5 bases at J, with 11 bases between the two ends. This CDR3 has 14 amino acids. The CDR3 sequence: CASSPRSSQDTQYF. The DNA of the CDR3 is TGTGCCAGCTCACCAAGGTCTAGCCAAGATACGCAGTATTTT.

The chain employs TRBV3-1 (or the pseudogene TRBV3-2) and TRBJ2-3; D unclear. V was shortened by 6 bases and J by 6 bases, with 7 bases between the two germline ends. The CDR3 totals 11 residues. CDR1 and CDR2 (germline): LGHDT, YNNKEL (reference sequence). CDR3 nucleotide sequence: TGTGCCAGCAGAAACGGGGATACGCAGTATTTT. Its protein is CASRNGDTQYF.

This chain uses TRBV29-1 with TRBJ2-3; a weak D match, TRBD2 (6 bases). The CDR3 totals 14 residues. Per germline, CDR1 SQVTM and CDR2 ANQGSEA. The germline V and J ends were trimmed by 4 bases and 0 bases, with 11 bases remaining between them. The CDR3 nucleotides are TGCAGCGTTGCGGAGGGAACTAGCACAGATACGCAGTATTTT. This gives the protein CSVAEGTSTDTQYF.

The chain employs TRBV6-6 and TRBJ2-1; TRBD2 agrees at 7 bases. Per germline, CDR1 MNHNY and CDR2 SVGAGI (reference sequence). V lost 10 bases, J lost 9 bases, and 12 bases stayed unmatched. The CDR3 extends over 13 amino acids. CDR3 nucleotide sequence: TGTGCCACGGGAAAGCGGGGATCCGGTGAGCAGTTCTTC. Translated, it gives CATGKRGSGEQFF.

V and J are TRBV7-2 and TRBJ2-7; D gene unclear. The germline gives CDR1 SGHTA, CDR2 FQGNSA. V shed 1 base and J shed 2 bases, with 9 bases lying between them. CDR3 length: 14 residues. The CDR3 nucleotides are TGTGCCAGCAGCTTAGACACAGCAGCCTACGAGCAGTACTTC. It specifies CASSLDTAAYEQYF.

V and J are TRBV6-1 and TRBJ2-5, with 14 nucleotides matching TRBD2. Germline V gene data show CDR1 as MNHNS and CDR2 as SASEGT. CDR3 size: 19 residues. With 1 base clipped from V and 4 bases from J, the junction kept 11 bases outside the gene matches. CDR3 amino acids: CASSEDSGTTSGGGETQYF. DNA of the CDR3: TGTGCCAGCAGTGAAGATTCGGGTACGACTAGCGGGGGGGGAGAGACCCAGTACTTC.

V gene TRBV19 combines with J gene TRBJ2-6; D may be TRBD2 (5 bases). Trimming stripped 9 bases from V and 0 bases from J, with 9 bases between. Germline V gene sequence: CDR1 LNHDA, CDR2 SQIVND (reference sequence). This CDR3 has 14 residues. CDR3 in amino acids: CASGRGSGANVLTF. Written as DNA, the CDR3 is TGTGCCAGCGGACGGGGCTCTGGGGCCAACGTCCTGACTTTC.